This TCR beta chain was recorded in a study of T-cell memory formation after mild COVID-19. Study details: Largely, the TCR clusters proved donor specific. Study-level findings and limits: In pre-infection memory, a portion of responding clones appeared, which suggested that cross-reactive memory joined.

With regard to this clonotype: Antigen specificity is unknown.

TCRdb itself ran the 5' RACE reads through MiXCR, one entry per CDR3 protein. The data contain around 110,000 distinct CDR3 sequences, about a sixth of them seen just once; the ten biggest clones take up roughly 31%. Germline V CDR1 and CDR2: SGHVS, FQNEAQ. The CDR3 runs 15 residues. The V gene end was trimmed by 3 bases and the J gene end by 6 bases; junction bases not matched to a gene: 4. Sequenced: PBMCs or a T cell subset sorted from them (not recorded which). The receptor was derived from an adult woman who had mild COVID-19 (a few samples of this study predate the infection). Cell type and time point are not known. The V gene is TRBV7-8, the J gene TRBJ2-5, with 13 positions matching TRBD2. CDR3 DNA: TGTGCCAGCAGCTTGACCGGGACTAGCGGGAAGACCCAGTACTTC. Its protein product is CASSLTGTSGKTQYF.